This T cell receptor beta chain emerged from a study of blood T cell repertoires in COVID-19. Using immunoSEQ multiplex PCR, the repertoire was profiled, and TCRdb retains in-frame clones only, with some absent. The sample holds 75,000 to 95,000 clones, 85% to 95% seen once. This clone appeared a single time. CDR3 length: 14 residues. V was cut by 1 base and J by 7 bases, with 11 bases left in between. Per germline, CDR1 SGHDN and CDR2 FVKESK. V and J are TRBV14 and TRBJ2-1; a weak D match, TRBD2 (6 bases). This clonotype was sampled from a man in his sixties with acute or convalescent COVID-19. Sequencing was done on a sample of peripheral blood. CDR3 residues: CASSQAAGRNEQFF. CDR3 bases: TGTGCCAGCAGCCAAGCGGCAGGGAGGAATGAGCAGTTCTTC.